These T cell receptor beta chains were read from a single sample in a study of blood T cell repertoires in COVID-19. Data came from immunoSEQ multiplex PCR; TCRdb stores just in-frame clones and leaves some out. The sample holds 300,000 to 450,000 clones, 80% to 90% seen once. The source material was PBMCs or T cells enriched from blood (not recorded which). The receptors here all came from a man in his late teens or twenties who had recovered from COVID-19. Each CDR3 is given with its conserved first and last residue. A D gene is named only where the DNA matches it firmly. The listing skips clone size in some rows; elsewhere it reads once, few, many or a size class.

clone_size j_call v_call d_call cdr3_nt cdr3_aa
- TRBJ2-2 TRBV19 - TGTGCCAGTAGTCCTCGTGCGGGGAACACCGGGGAGCTGTTTTTT CASSPRAGNTGELFF
once TRBJ2-7 TRBV6-5 TRBD2 TGTGCCAGCAGTTCGCGACTAGCGGGGGGCTACGAGCAGTACTTC CASSSRLAGGYEQYF
- TRBJ2-2 TRBV18 - TGTGCCAGCTCACCCAGAAACACCGGGGAGCTGTTTTTT CASSPRNTGELFF
- TRBJ2-3 TRBV5-1 - TGCGCCAGCAGCGACCCGAGGGGCACAGATACGCAGTATTTT CASSDPRGTDTQYF
- TRBJ2-2 TRBV9 - TGTGCCAGCACGAGAGGGCGTATTAACGCCGGGGAGCTGTTTTTT CASTRGRINAGELFF
- TRBJ2-7 TRBV9 - TGTGCCAGCAGCGTGACAACTTCTACCTACGAGCAGTACTTC CASSVTTSTYEQYF
- TRBJ2-3 TRBV5-1 - TGCGCCAGCAGGCTCGTGGCCACAGATACGCAGTATTTT CASRLVATDTQYF
- TRBJ1-3 TRBV7-9 TRBD1 TGTGCCAGCAGATCGACAGGGAGCGAAAACACCATATATTTT CASRSTGSENTIYF
- TRBJ2-3 TRBV29-1 TRBD2 TGCAGCGCTCGGCTACCGGGACTAGCGGGAGGGCCTAAAGATACGCAGTATTTT CSARLPGLAGGPKDTQYF
- TRBJ1-1 TRBV28 - TGTGCCAGCACCACAACAGGGTTGGCCACTGAAGCTTTCTTT CASTTTGLATEAFF
- TRBJ2-1 TRBV5-1 TRBD2 TGCGCCAGCAGCTTGGCCGGGGGGGAGCAGTTCTTC CASSLAGGEQFF
once TRBJ1-2 TRBV5-8 - TGTGCCAGCAGCCCTGTGAGGGCCTGGGGCTATGGCTACACCTTC CASSPVRAWGYGYTF
- TRBJ1-1 TRBV6-2/TRBV6-3 TRBD1 TGTGCCAGCAGTTACTCCCTTGACAGGGCCTCCCACACTGAAGCTTTCTTT CASSYSLDRASHTEAFF
- TRBJ2-5 TRBV6-5 - TGTGCCAGCAGTTACTCCAGGGGGACCCAGTACTTC CASSYSRGTQYF
- TRBJ2-7 TRBV18 - TGTGCCAGCTCGCGGGACCCTTACGAGCAGTACTTC CASSRDPYEQYF
- TRBJ1-2 TRBV5-8 - TGTGCCAGCAGCTTGGAGTTGGGGGGGCGAGGGGATGGCTACACCTTC CASSLELGGRGDGYTF
- TRBJ2-2 TRBV4-1 TRBD2 TGCGCCAGCAGCCCGAGGGGCGGTAGCGGGGGGTCCCTGAAGAACACCGGGGAGCTGTTTTTT CASSPRGGSGGSLKNTGELFF
- TRBJ2-3 TRBV5-1 TRBD2 TGCGCCAGCAGCCCTGGACTAGCGGGAGTATCAGATACGCAGTATTTT CASSPGLAGVSDTQYF
once TRBJ2-3 TRBV19 TRBD2 TGTGCCAGTAGTATAGCAACTAGCGGGAGTGCCCCACAGTATTTT CASSIATSGSAPQYF
- TRBJ1-5 TRBV4-3 - TGCGCCAGCAGCCAAGACGTCCGGAATCAGCCCCAGCATTTT CASSQDVRNQPQHF
- TRBJ1-2 TRBV11-3 - TGTGCCAGCAGCTTTAACGGGAACTATGGCTACACCTTC CASSFNGNYGYTF
- TRBJ1-4 TRBV7-6 TRBD1 TGTGCCAGCAGCTCGGGACAGGGGGGAGAAAAACTGTTTTTT CASSSGQGGEKLFF
- TRBJ2-1 TRBV12-5 - TGTGCTAGTGGGAGATACAATGAGCAGTTCTTC CASGRYNEQFF
- TRBJ1-1 TRBV9 - TGTGCCAGCAGCGTATCCGGTTGGGCGGAAGCTTTCTTT CASSVSGWAEAFF
- TRBJ2-1 TRBV4-2 TRBD2 TGTGCCAGCAGCCAAGGATGGCAAAGCGGGAGGGTCTCCAATGAGCAGTTCTTC CASSQGWQSGRVSNEQFF
once TRBJ1-3 TRBV18 TRBD1 TGTGCCAGCTCACCGTTCACCCGGGACAGGGAAAACACCATATATTTT CASSPFTRDRENTIYF
once TRBJ2-5 TRBV29-1 - TGCAGCGTTGAGGGCAGGGTGGGAGAGACCCAGTACTTC CSVEGRVGETQYF
- TRBJ2-1 TRBV5-1 - TGCGCCAGCAGCTTACAGGGCTCCTACAATGAGCAGTTCTTC CASSLQGSYNEQFF
- TRBJ1-2 TRBV15 TRBD1 TGTGCCACCAGCAGAGTTTACGGACAGGGAGCTAACTATGGCTACACCTTC CATSRVYGQGANYGYTF
- TRBJ2-7 TRBV3-1/TRBV3-2 TRBD1 TGTGCCAGCAGCCACGGACAGGGAGCCAACGAGCAGTACTTC CASSHGQGANEQYF
- TRBJ2-3 TRBV28 TRBD2 TGTGCCAGCGGGAGGATTTGGCAAATAGCGGGAGGAGTGGCAGATACGCAGTATTTT CASGRIWQIAGGVADTQYF
- TRBJ2-7 TRBV5-4 TRBD2 TGTGCCAGCAGCCCCCGGGGCGGGGGGGCCGGGGCGGGTAACGAGCAGTACTTC CASSPRGGGAGAGNEQYF
- TRBJ2-7 TRBV2 - TGTGCCAGCAGAAGGGACACCTATAGCTCCTACGAGCAGTACTTC CASRRDTYSSYEQYF
- TRBJ2-3 TRBV10-3 - TGTGCTCGCCGAACGGTTCGGACAGATACGCAGTATTTT CARRTVRTDTQYF
- TRBJ2-7 TRBV3-1/TRBV3-2 - TGTGCCTCAGGGGGGTTTTACGAGCAGTACTTC CASGGFYEQYF
- TRBJ1-2 TRBV18 - TGTGCCAGCTCACCAACCAGACGGGAAAACTATGGCTACACCTTC CASSPTRRENYGYTF
few TRBJ2-7 TRBV7-9 TRBD1 TGTGCCAGCAGCCATGGACAGGGCATCTCCTACGAGCAGTACTTC CASSHGQGISYEQYF
few TRBJ2-7 TRBV12-3/TRBV12-4 TRBD1 TGTGCCAGCAGCTTGACAGGGTACGAGCAGTACTTC CASSLTGYEQYF
- TRBJ2-2 TRBV14 TRBD1 TGTGCCAGCAGCCAGTTTCCGGGACAGGGGAACACCGGGGAGCTGTTTTTT CASSQFPGQGNTGELFF
once TRBJ1-5 TRBV5-1 - TGCGCCAGCAGCTTTGGGCAGGGGTCCTATCAGCCCCAGCATTTT CASSFGQGSYQPQHF
once TRBJ2-1 TRBV21-1 - TGTGCCAGCAGCCCGACTCGGGACTTATACAATGAGCAGTTCTTC CASSPTRDLYNEQFF
- TRBJ2-2 TRBV19 - TGTGCCAGTAGGAGGGTTGAGTCCTTCGCCGGGGAGCTGTTTTTT CASRRVESFAGELFF
- TRBJ2-5 TRBV18 - TGTGCCAGCTCACCACGACTCCTTGAGACCCAGTACTTC CASSPRLLETQYF
- TRBJ2-5 TRBV11-1 - TGTGCCAGCAGCTTAGGAGGAAATCAAGAGACCCAGTACTTC CASSLGGNQETQYF
- TRBJ1-4 TRBV19 - TGTGCCAGTAGTATTGGGGAAGGGGCCGGTGAAAAACTGTTTTTT CASSIGEGAGEKLFF
- TRBJ1-2 TRBV30 - TGTGCCTGGAAGGGGCAGGGGAACTATGGCTACACCTTC CAWKGQGNYGYTF
- TRBJ2-1 TRBV19 TRBD2 TGTGCCAGTAGTAGGCTAGCGGGAGGGTTTTGGAATGAGCAGTTCTTC CASSRLAGGFWNEQFF
- TRBJ1-1 TRBV28 - TGTGCCAGCAACAGGGAAGGGAGAAAGGTAGCTTTCTTT CASNREGRKVAFF
- TRBJ2-3 TRBV6-2/TRBV6-3 TRBD2 TGTGCCAGCAGCTCCCTAGCGGGAGAGTCAGATACGCAGTATTTT CASSSLAGESDTQYF
- TRBJ2-5 TRBV30 - TGTGCCTGGGGACCGTCCGGGACCCAGTACTTC CAWGPSGTQYF
- TRBJ1-2 TRBV6-4 TRBD1 TGTGCCAGCAGTCCGGGACAGCAGAACTATGGCTACACCTTC CASSPGQQNYGYTF
- TRBJ2-2 TRBV7-9 TRBD1 TGTGCCAGCAGCGGACAGGGCGACACCGGGGAGCTGTTTTTT CASSGQGDTGELFF
- TRBJ2-7 TRBV7-9 TRBD1 TGTGCCAGCATCCCGGGACAGGGTACCTACGAGCAGTACTTC CASIPGQGTYEQYF
- TRBJ2-6 TRBV19 - TGTGCCAGTAGTAGATCCGGGGTCCAAAGCTCTGGGGCCAACGTCCTGACTTTC CASSRSGVQSSGANVLTF
- TRBJ2-1 TRBV11-3 TRBD1 TGTGCCAGCAGCTCGCCCGAGGGGGCTAGAAACTACAATGAGCAGTTCTTC CASSSPEGARNYNEQFF
- TRBJ1-6 TRBV5-4 - TGTGCCAGCAGCCTGGACAGTAGTGTTTCACCCCTCCACTTT CASSLDSSVSPLHF
- TRBJ1-3 TRBV9 TRBD1 TGTGCCAGCAGCGCGGGGACAGGGACTGGAAACACCATATATTTT CASSAGTGTGNTIYF
- TRBJ1-1 TRBV19 - TGTGCCAGTAGTCCCAAAAGGAGTACCTTGAACACTGAAGCTTTCTTT CASSPKRSTLNTEAFF